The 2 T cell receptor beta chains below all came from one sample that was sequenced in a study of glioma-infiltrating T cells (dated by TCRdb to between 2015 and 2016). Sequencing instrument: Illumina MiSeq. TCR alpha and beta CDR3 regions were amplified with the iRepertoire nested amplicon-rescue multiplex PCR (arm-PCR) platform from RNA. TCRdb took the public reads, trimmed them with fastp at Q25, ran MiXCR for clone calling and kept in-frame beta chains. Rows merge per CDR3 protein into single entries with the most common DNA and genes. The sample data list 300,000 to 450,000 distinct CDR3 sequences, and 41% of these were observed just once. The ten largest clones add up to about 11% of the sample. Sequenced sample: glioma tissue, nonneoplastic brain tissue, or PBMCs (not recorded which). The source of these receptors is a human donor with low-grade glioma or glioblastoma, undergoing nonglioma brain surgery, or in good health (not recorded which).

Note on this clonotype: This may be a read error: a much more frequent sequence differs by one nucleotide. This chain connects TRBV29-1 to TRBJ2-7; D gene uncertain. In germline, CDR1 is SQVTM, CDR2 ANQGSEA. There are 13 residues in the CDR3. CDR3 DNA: TGCAGCGGAACGGACGTAGGCTCCTACGGGCAGTACTTC. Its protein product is CSGTDVGSYGQYF.

The CDR3 reads CASSQENGGRANEQFF. CDR3 nucleotide sequence: TGCGCCAGCAGCCAAGAGAATGGCGGGAGGGCCAATGAGCAGTTCTTC. The genes are TRBV4-3 and TRBJ2-1, with 9 bases matching TRBD2. The V gene's germline CDR1 is LGHNA and CDR2 YSLEER. Trimming removed 0 bases from V and 6 bases from J; junction bases left unmatched: 6. CDR3 length: 16 residues.